This TCR beta chain was identified during a study of blood T cell repertoires in COVID-19. The overall study: PBMCs, B-cell-depleted T cells, or T cells were the source of the cDNA or gDNA that made up the material.

The authors' processing: Researchers report that nucleated cell counts were estimated from reference gene primer amplification. The method was immunoSEQ multiplex PCR; TCRdb's version includes in-frame clones alone and lacks a portion of them. That table supplies the V and J calls and clone size; D and trimming were determined from the DNA. Here the sample spans roughly 35,000 clones, roughly nine tenths being singletons. The CDR3 length is 17 residues. This clone was counted only a few times. V usage is TRBV21-1 and J usage is TRBJ1-2; the tabulated D call, TRBD1, remains unverified against the DNA. TRBV21-1 is marked as a pseudogene. The sequence was collected from a man in his forties or fifties with active or convalescent COVID-19. Sequencing used peripheral blood. CDR3 sequence: CASSKYDRIRNNYGYTF. CDR3 in DNA: TGTGCCAGCAGCAAATACGACAGGATAAGGAACAACTATGGCTACACCTTC.